Presented here are 12 T cell receptor beta chains from one specimen sequenced in a study. TCRdb used MiXCR to reprocess the 5' RACE reads, holding one entry per CDR3 protein. The sample has 30,000 or so distinct CDR3 sequences; 24% are singletons. The sample consisted of memory CD4+ T cells sorted from blood. Subset meaning: memory CD4+ T cells, CD4+CD45RO+CD25-. These receptors were obtained from a female donor with breast cancer.

This clonotype occurred a few times. V is TRBV7-7 and J is TRBJ2-4, with D perhaps matching TRBD1 (5 bases). The CDR3 runs 13 residues. Germline-derived CDR1 and CDR2 are SSHAT and FNYEAQ (reference sequence). V lost 5 bases and J 2 bases, leaving 7 bases between the germline ends. CDR3 sequence (DNA): TGTGCCAGCAGCCCAGGGACCAAAAACATTCAGTACTTC. This codes for CASSPGTKNIQYF.

This clonotype was counted a few times. This chain joins TRBV4-1 and TRBJ2-7; maybe TRBD1 (5 bases). Germline lookup yields CDR1 MGHRA and CDR2 YSYEKL. The CDR3 totals 16 residues. Trimming took off 4 bases at V and 2 bases at J, with 18 bases between the two ends. The CDR3 protein is CASSRVAADSTYEQYF. As DNA, the CDR3 is TGCGCCAGCAGCCGCGTCGCCGCAGACAGCACCTACGAGCAGTACTTC.

This clonotype rates as medium-sized. The rearrangement uses TRBV6-2 or TRBV6-3 and TRBJ2-7, with no clear D. Germline V gene sequence: CDR1 MNHEY, CDR2 SVGEGT. V was trimmed by 6 bases and J by 3 bases, leaving 6 bases between them. The CDR3 is 11 amino acids. The CDR3 region is CASSPHYEQYF. CDR3 bases: TGTGCCAGCAGCCCCCACTACGAGCAGTACTTC.

In regard to this clonotype: The final CDR3 position lacks the conserved phenylalanine or tryptophan, pointing to a likely read error. This chain joins TRBV7-9 and TRBJ2-7; maybe TRBD2 (6 bases). Trimming left V 5 bases short and J 0 bases short, with 17 bases between. The CDR3 is 16 residues long. Germline V gene sequence: CDR1 SEHNR, CDR2 FQNEAQ (reference sequence). This CDR3 reads CASSGGSGASSYEQYS. CDR3 coding DNA: TGTGCCAGCAGCGGGGGGTCGGGTGCTAGCTCCTACGAGCAGTACTCC.

The chain combines TRBV9 with TRBJ2-2; D remains unclear. The CDR3 is made up of 14 amino acids. Germline assignment: CDR1 SGDLS and CDR2 YYNGEE. The V and J ends lost 0 bases and 6 bases respectively, with 9 bases between them. The CDR3 reads CASSVDGPAGELFF. The DNA of the CDR3 is TGTGCCAGCAGCGTAGACGGGCCGGCCGGGGAGCTGTTTTTT.

This clonotype was counted between two and nine times. The gene calls are TRBV3-1 and TRBJ2-1; D may be TRBD2 (6 bases). CDR1 LGHDT and CDR2 YNNKEL come from the germline V gene (reference sequence). The CDR3 is 13 amino acids. The V end lost 5 bases, the J end lost 5 bases, and 10 bases lay between the germline ends. In DNA form, the CDR3 reads TGTGCCAGCAGCGGGGACTTTAACAATGAGCAGTTCTTC. Translating it yields CASSGDFNNEQFF.

By sample share, this clonotype is medium-sized. This CDR3 reads CASSEGMGNSPLHF. The CDR3 nucleotides read TGCGCCAGCAGTGAAGGAATGGGCAATTCACCCCTCCACTTT. V gene TRBV10-1 combines with J gene TRBJ1-6; D is undetermined. Germline-derived CDR1 and CDR2 are WNHNN and SYGVQD (reference sequence). The CDR3 length is 14 residues. Trimming pared 3 bases from V and 7 bases from J, leaving 10 bases between.

This clonotype was detected only once. This sequence joins TRBV5-1 and TRBJ1-2; no firm D call. Germline CDR1 is SGHRS and CDR2 is YFSETQ. The CDR3 extends over 13 amino acids. V gave up 4 bases and J gave up 4 bases, with 11 bases separating them. The CDR3 DNA sequence: TGCGCCAGCAGCACCGGACGCCTCTATGGCTACACCTTC. This translates into CASSTGRLYGYTF.

With respect to this clonotype: A much larger clone differs by one base, so this may be a read error. The J gene is TRBJ1-6, the V gene TRBV12-3 or TRBV12-4; 9 bases are a match to TRBD1. The CDR3 is 15 amino acids. V gave up 6 bases and J gave up 10 bases; unmatched junction bases: 10. In nucleotides, the CDR3 is TGTGCCAGCAGATACGGACAGGGGATTGTATCACCCCTCCACTTT. It yields the protein CASRYGQGIVSPLHF.

The chain recombines TRBV5-1 with TRBJ2-7; D is perhaps TRBD1 (6 bases). Germline V gene lookup returns CDR1 SGHRS and CDR2 YFSETQ. Trimming left V 2 bases short and J 3 bases short, with 9 bases between. The CDR3 runs 13 residues. The CDR3 here is CASSFTGFYEQYF. The CDR3, as DNA: TGCGCCAGCAGCTTTACAGGGTTCTACGAGCAGTACTTC.

V gene TRBV10-1 combines with J gene TRBJ2-7, with D possibly matching TRBD2 (5 bases). V lost 2 bases to trimming and J lost 6 bases, with 14 bases between them. In germline, CDR1 is WNHNN, CDR2 SYGVQD (reference sequence). The CDR3 consists of 14 residues. This CDR3 reads CASSEGSDPGEQYF. The CDR3 nucleotides are TGCGCCAGCAGTGAGGGGAGTGACCCGGGCGAGCAGTACTTC.

This clonotype was seen ten or more times. The chain joins TRBV12-3 or TRBV12-4 to TRBJ2-3; D is uncertain. The CDR3 length is 13 residues. The germline V and J ends were trimmed by 2 bases and 6 bases, with 9 bases remaining between them. DNA of the CDR3: TGTGCCAGCAGTTTACAGGTTTCGGATACGCAGTATTTT. Translated: CASSLQVSDTQYF.